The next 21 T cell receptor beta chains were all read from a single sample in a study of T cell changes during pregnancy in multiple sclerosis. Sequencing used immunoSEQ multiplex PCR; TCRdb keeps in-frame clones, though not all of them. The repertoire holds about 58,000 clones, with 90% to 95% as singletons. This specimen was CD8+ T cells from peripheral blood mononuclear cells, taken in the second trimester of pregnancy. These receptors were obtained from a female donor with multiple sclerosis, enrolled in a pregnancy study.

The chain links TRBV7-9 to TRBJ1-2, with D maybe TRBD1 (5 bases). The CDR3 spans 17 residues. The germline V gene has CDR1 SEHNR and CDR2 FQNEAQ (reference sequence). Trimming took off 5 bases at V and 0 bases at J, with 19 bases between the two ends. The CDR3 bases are TGTGCCAGCAGCGGAGAGGGGACTAAACGAGCTAACTATGGCTACACCTTC. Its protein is CASSGEGTKRANYGYTF.

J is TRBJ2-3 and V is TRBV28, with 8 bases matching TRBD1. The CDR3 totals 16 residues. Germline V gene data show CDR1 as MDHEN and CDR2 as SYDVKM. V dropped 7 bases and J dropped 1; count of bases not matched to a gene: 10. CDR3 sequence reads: CASTLTQTGGTDTQYF. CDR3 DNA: TGTGCCAGCACCCTAACCCAGACAGGGGGCACAGATACGCAGTATTTT.

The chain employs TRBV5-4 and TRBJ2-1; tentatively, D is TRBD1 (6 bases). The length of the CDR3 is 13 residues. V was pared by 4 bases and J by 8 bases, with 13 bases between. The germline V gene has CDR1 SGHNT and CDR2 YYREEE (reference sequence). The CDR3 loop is CASSISGVDEQFF. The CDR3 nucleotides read TGTGCCAGCAGCATATCAGGGGTCGATGAGCAGTTCTTC.

CDR3 region: CASSESPLGTLGGYTF. CDR3 DNA sequence: TGTGCCAGCAGTGAATCGCCCCTAGGGACTTTGGGAGGCTACACCTTC. The rearrangement uses TRBV25-1 and TRBJ1-2, with D possibly TRBD1 on 5 matching bases. Trimming removed 1 base from V and 8 bases from J, with 20 bases in between. CDR3 length: 16 amino acids. CDR1 is MGHDK, CDR2 SYGVNS, per germline.

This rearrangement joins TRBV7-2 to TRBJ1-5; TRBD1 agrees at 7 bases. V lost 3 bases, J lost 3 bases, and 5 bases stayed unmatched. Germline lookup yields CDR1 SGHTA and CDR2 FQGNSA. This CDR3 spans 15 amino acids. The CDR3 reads CASSLPRGFNQPQHF. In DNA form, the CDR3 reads TGTGCCAGCAGCTTGCCCAGGGGGTTCAATCAGCCCCAGCATTTT.

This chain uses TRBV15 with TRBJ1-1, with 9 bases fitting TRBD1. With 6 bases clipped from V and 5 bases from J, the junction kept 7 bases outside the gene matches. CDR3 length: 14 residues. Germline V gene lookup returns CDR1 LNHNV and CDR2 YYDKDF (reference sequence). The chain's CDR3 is CATSLNRGRTEAFF. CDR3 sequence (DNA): TGTGCCACCAGTTTAAACAGGGGGCGAACTGAAGCTTTCTTT.

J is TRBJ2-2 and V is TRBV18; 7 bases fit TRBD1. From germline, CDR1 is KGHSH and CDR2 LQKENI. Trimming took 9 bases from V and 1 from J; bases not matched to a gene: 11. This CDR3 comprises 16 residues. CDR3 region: CASLTGTTVNTGELFF. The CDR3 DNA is TGTGCCAGTCTGACAGGGACGACCGTGAACACCGGGGAGCTGTTTTTT.

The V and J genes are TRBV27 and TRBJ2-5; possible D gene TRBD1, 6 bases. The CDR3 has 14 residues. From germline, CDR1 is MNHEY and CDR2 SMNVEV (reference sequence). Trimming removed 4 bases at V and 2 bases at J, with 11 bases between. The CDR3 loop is CASSSGTIQETQYF. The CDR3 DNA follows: TGTGCCAGCAGTTCCGGGACAATTCAAGAGACCCAGTACTTC.

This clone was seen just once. The CDR3 bases are TGTGCCATCCAGGAGGGCCAGGGTCAGACAGATACGCAGTATTTT. This gives the protein CAIQEGQGQTDTQYF. The J gene is TRBJ2-3, the V gene TRBV10-3; possibly TRBD2 for D (6 bases). V dropped 8 bases and J dropped 3 bases, with 18 bases sitting between them. The CDR3 is 15 amino acids. Germline V gives CDR1 ENHRY, CDR2 SYGVKD.

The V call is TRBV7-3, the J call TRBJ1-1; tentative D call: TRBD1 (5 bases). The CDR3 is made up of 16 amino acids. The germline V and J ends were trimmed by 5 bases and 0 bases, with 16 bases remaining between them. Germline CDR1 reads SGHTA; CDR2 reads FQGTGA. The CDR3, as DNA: TGTGCCAGCAGCCCTCAGGGTGGGGCCTTGAACACTGAAGCTTTCTTT. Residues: CASSPQGGALNTEAFF.

For the CDR3, the DNA is TGTGCCAGCAGTCTGGGACAGATAAACAATGAGCAGTTCTTC. Amino acid sequence: CASSLGQINNEQFF. The rearrangement joins TRBV27 to TRBJ2-1, with 7 nucleotides matching TRBD1. J lost 5 bases, V lost 5 bases, and 6 bases had no gene match. In germline, CDR1 is MNHEY, CDR2 SMNVEV (reference sequence). The CDR3 has 14 amino acids.

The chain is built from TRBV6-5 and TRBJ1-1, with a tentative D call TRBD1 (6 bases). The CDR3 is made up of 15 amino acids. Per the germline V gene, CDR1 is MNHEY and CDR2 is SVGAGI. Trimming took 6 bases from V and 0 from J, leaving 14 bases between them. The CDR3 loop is CASSSRDTLNTEAFF. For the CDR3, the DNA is TGTGCCAGCAGCTCGAGGGACACCCTGAACACTGAAGCTTTCTTT.

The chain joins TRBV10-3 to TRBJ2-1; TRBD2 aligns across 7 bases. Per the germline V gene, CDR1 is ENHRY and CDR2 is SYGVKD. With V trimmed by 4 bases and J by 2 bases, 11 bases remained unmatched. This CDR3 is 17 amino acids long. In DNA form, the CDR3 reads TGTGCCATCAGTGCCTCCCAATCTAGCGGAACCTACAATGAGCAGTTCTTC. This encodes CAISASQSSGTYNEQFF.

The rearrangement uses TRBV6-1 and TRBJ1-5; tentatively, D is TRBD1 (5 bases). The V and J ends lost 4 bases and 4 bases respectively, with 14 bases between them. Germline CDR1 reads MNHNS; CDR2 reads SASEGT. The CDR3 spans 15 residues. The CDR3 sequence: CASSVIRVANQPQHF. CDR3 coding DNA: TGTGCCAGCAGTGTCATCAGGGTGGCGAATCAGCCCCAGCATTTT.

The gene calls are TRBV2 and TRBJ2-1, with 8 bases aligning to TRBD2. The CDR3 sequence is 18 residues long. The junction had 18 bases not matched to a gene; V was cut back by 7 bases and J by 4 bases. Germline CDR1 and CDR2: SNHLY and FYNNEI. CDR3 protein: CASTGGVSAGSPYNEQFF. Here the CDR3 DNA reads TGTGCCAGCACCGGGGGGGTTTCGGCGGGATCGCCTTACAATGAGCAGTTCTTC.

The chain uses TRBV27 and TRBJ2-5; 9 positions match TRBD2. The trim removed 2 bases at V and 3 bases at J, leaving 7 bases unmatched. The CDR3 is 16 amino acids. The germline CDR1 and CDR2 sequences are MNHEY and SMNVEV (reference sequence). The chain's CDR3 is CASSLVPSGAEETQYF. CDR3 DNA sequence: TGTGCCAGCAGTTTAGTTCCTAGCGGGGCAGAAGAGACCCAGTACTTC.

CDR3 sequence reads: CATSINFDRAISNEQFF. CDR3 nucleotides: TGTGCCACCAGCATCAATTTCGACAGGGCTATATCCAATGAGCAGTTCTTC. The rearrangement links TRBV15 to TRBJ2-1; 7 positions match TRBD1. The CDR3 spans 17 residues. The ends lost 4 bases at V and 6 bases at J; junction bases unmatched: 15. CDR1 and CDR2 from the germline V gene are LNHNV and YYDKDF (reference sequence).

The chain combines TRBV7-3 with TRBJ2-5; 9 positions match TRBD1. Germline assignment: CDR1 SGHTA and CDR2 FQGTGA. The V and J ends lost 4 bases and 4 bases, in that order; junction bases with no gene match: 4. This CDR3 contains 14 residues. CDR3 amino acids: CASSSTGGVETQYF. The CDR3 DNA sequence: TGTGCCAGCAGCTCCACAGGGGGCGTAGAGACCCAGTACTTC.

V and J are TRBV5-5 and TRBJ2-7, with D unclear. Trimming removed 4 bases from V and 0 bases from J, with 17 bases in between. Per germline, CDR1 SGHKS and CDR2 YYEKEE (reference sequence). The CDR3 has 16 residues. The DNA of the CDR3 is TGTGCCAGCAGCCCTGCTGGGCAGGTGAGCTCCTACGAGCAGTACTTC. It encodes CASSPAGQVSSYEQYF.

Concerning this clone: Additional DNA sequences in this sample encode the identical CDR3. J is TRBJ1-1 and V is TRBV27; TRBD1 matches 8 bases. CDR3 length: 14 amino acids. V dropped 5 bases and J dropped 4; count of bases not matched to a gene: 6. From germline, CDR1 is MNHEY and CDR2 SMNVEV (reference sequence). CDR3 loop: CASSPTGGGTEAFF. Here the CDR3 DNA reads TGTGCCAGCAGTCCAACAGGGGGAGGCACTGAAGCTTTCTTT.

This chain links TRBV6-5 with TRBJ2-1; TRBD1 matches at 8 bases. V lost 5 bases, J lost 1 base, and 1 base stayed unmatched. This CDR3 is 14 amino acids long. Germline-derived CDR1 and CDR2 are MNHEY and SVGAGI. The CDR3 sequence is CASSTGGSYNEQFF. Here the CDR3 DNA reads TGTGCCAGCAGTACAGGGGGTTCCTACAATGAGCAGTTCTTC.